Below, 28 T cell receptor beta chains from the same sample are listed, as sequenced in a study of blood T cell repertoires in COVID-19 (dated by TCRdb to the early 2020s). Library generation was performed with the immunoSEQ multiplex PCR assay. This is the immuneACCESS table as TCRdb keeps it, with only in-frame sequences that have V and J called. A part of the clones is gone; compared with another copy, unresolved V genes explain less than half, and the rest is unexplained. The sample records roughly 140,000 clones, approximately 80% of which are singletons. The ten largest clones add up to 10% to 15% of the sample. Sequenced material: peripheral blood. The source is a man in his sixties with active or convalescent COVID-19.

The CDR3 here is CASRNGITDTQYF. The CDR3 DNA sequence: TGTGCCAGCAGAAACGGGATCACAGATACGCAGTATTTT. J is TRBJ2-3 and V is TRBV28; tentatively, D is TRBD2 (5 bases). With 6 bases removed from V and 2 bases from J, the gap between germline ends came to 9 bases. This CDR3 contains 13 residues. Per germline, CDR1 MDHEN and CDR2 SYDVKM.

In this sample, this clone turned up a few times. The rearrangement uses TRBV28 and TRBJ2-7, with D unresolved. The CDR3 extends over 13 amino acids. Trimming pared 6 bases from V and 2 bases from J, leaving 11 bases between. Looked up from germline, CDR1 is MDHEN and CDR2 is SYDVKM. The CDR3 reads CASSPQTPYEQYF. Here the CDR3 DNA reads TGTGCCAGCAGCCCCCAGACTCCCTACGAGCAGTACTTC.

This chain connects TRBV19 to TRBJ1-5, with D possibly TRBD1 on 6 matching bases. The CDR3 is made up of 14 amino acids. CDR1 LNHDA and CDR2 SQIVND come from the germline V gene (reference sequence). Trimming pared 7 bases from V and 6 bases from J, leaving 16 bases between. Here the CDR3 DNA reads TGTGCCAGTACCACCGGGAGGGGGTCTCAGCCCCAGCATTTT. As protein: CASTTGRGSQPQHF.

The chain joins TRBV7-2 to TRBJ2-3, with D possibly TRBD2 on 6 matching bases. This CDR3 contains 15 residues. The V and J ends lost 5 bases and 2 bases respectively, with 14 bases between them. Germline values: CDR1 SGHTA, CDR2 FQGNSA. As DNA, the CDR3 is TGTGCCAGCAGCCTTTGGGACTCAAACACAGATACGCAGTATTTT. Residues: CASSLWDSNTDTQYF.

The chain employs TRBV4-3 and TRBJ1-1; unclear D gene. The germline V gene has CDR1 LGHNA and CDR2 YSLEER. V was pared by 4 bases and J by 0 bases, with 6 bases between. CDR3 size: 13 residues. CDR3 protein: CASSLRMNTEAFF. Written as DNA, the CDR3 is TGCGCCAGCAGCCTTAGAATGAACACTGAAGCTTTCTTT.

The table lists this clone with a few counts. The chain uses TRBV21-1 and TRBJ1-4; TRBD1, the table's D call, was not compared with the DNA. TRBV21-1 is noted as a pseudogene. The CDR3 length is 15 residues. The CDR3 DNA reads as TGTGCCAGCAGCGCCCCCGGGACAGCGAACGAAAAACTGTTTTTT. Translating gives CASSAPGTANEKLFF.

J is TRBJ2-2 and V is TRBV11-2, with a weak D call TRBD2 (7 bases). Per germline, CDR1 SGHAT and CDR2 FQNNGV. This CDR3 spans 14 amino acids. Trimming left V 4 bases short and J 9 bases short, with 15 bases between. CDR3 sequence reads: CASSSNRGARELFF. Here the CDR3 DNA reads TGTGCCAGCAGCTCCAATCGGGGGGCGCGGGAGCTGTTTTTT.

The CDR3 coding sequence is TGTGCCAGCAGCTCCGGGACTAGCGGGAGAACGGCGGATACGCAGTATTTT. Translated, it gives CASSSGTSGRTADTQYF. The V and J genes are TRBV7-9 and TRBJ2-3; TRBD2 matches at 14 bases. The CDR3 loop spans 17 amino acids. V shed 4 bases, J shed 6 bases, and the junction held 9 bases outside the gene matches. CDR1 is SEHNR, CDR2 FQNEAQ, per germline (reference sequence).

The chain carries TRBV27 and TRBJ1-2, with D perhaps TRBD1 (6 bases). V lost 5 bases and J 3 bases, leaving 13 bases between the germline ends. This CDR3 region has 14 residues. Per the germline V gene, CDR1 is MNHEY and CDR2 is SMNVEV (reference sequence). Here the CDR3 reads CASSSRHRDYGYTF. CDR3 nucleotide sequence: TGTGCCAGCAGTAGCCGACACAGGGACTATGGCTACACCTTC.

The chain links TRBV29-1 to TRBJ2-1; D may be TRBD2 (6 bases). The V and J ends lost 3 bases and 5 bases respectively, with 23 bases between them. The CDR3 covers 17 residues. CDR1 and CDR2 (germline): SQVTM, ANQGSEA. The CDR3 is CSVDRDLSKDYDNEQFF. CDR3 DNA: TGCAGCGTTGATAGGGACCTTAGTAAGGACTATGACAATGAGCAGTTCTTC.

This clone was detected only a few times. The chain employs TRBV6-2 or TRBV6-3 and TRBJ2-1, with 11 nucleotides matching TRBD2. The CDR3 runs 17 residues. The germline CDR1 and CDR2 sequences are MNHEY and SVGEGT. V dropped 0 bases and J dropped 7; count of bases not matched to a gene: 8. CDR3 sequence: CASSYSRGASGRNEQFF. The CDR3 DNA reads TGTGCCAGCAGTTACTCGAGGGGGGCTAGCGGGAGGAATGAGCAGTTCTTC.

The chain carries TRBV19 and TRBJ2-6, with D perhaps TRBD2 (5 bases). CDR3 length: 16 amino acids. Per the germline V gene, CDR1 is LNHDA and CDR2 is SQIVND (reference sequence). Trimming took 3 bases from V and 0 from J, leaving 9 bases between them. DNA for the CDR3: TGTGCCAGTAGTATCTTAGGGAGCTCTGGGGCCAACGTCCTGACTTTC. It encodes CASSILGSSGANVLTF.

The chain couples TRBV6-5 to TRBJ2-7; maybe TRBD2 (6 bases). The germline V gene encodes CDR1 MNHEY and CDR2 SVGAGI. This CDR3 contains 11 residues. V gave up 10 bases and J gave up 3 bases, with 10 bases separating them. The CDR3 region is CATGRGYEQYF. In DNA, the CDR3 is TGTGCCACGGGGCGGGGCTACGAGCAGTACTTC.

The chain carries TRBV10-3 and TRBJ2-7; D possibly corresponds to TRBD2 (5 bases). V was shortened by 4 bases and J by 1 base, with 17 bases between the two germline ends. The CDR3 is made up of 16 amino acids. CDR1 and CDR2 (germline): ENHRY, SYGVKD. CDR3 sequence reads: CAISGPGGPGSYEQYF. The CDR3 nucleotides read TGTGCCATCAGTGGCCCTGGAGGTCCCGGATCCTACGAGCAGTACTTC.

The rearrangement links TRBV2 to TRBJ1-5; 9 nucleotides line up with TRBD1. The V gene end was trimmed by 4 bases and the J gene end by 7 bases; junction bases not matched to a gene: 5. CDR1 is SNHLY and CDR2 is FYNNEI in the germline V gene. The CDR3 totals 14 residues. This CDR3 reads CASSVGQGGQPQHF. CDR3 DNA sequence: TGTGCCAGCAGTGTGGGACAGGGTGGACAGCCCCAGCATTTT.

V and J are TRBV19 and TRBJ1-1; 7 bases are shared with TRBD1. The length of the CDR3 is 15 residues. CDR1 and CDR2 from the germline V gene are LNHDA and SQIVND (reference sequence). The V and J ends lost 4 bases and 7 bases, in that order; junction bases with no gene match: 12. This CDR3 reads CASSKGQSRDIEAFF. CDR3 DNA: TGTGCCAGTAGTAAGGGACAGTCACGGGATATTGAAGCTTTCTTT.

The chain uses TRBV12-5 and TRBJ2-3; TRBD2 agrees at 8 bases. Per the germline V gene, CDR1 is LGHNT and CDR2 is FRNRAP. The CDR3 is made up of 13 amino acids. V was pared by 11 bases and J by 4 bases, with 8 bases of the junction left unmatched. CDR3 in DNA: TGTGCTTTCCCCCGGGGGGGGCCAGATACGCAGTATTTT. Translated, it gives CAFPRGGPDTQYF.

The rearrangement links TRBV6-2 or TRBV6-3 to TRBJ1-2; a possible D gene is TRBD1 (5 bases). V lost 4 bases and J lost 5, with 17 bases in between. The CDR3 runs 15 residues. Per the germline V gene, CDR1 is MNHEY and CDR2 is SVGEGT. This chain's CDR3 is CASSWTLQGFYGYTF. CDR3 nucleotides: TGTGCCAGCAGTTGGACACTCCAGGGTTTTTATGGCTACACCTTC.

The CDR3 DNA reads as TGTGCCAGCAGCTTAATTCTACTCGAACAGCCCCAGCATTTT. It codes for CASSLILLEQPQHF. The chain recombines TRBV7-8 with TRBJ1-5; D unresolved. Trimming pared 2 bases from V and 7 bases from J, leaving 12 bases between. The germline V gene has CDR1 SGHVS and CDR2 FQNEAQ. CDR3 length equals 14 residues.

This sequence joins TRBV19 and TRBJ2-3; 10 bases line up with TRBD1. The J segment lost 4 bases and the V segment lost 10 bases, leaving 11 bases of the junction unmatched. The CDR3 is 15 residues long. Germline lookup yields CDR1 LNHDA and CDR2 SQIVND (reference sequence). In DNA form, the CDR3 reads TGTGCCATTTCCGGGACAGGGGTGTCGGCAGATACGCAGTATTTT. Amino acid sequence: CAISGTGVSADTQYF.

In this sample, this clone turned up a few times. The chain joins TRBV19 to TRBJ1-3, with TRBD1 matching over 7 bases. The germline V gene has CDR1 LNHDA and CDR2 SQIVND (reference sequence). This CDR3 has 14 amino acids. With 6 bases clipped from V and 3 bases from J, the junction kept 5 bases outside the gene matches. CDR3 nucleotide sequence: TGTGCCAGTAGCGCTTGGACAGGTGGAAACACCATATATTTT. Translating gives CASSAWTGGNTIYF.

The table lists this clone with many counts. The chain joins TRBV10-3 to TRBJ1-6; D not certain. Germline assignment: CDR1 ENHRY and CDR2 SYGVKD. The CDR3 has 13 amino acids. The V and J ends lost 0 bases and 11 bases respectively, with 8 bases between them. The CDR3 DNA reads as TGTGCCATCAGTGAGTCGGCCACCACACCCCTCCACTTT. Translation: CAISESATTPLHF.

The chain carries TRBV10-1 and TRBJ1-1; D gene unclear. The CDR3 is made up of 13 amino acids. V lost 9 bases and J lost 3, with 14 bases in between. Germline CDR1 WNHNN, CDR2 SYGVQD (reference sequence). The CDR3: CARRVQEDTEAFF. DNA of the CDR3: TGCGCCAGGAGGGTGCAGGAGGACACTGAAGCTTTCTTT.

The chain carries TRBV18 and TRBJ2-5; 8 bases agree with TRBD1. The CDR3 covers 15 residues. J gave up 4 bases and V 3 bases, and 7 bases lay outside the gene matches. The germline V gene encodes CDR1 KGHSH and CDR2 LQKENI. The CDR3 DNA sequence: TGTGCCAGCTCACCCCGGGCAGGGGGCGGAGAGACCCAGTACTTC. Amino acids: CASSPRAGGGETQYF.

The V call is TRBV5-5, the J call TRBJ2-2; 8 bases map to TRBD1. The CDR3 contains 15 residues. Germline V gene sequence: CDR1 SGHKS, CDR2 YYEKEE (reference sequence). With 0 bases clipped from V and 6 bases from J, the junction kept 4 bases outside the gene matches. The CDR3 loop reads CASSLGTGLAGELFF. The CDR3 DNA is TGTGCCAGCAGCTTGGGGACAGGGCTGGCCGGGGAGCTGTTTTTT.

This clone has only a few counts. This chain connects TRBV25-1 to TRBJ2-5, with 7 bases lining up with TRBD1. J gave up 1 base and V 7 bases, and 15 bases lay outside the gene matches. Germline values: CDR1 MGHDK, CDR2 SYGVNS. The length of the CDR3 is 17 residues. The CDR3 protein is CASIKRGTRDSQETQYF. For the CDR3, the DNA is TGTGCCAGCATTAAAAGGGGAACCCGGGACAGCCAAGAGACCCAGTACTTC.

CDR3: CASSDDSSRNTEAFF. The CDR3 DNA reads as TGTGCCAGCAGTGACGACAGCTCAAGGAACACTGAAGCTTTCTTT. The rearrangement uses TRBV6-1 and TRBJ1-1; the D gene is possibly TRBD1 (5 bases). This CDR3 has 15 residues. The V end lost 3 bases, the J end lost 1 base, and 12 bases lay between the germline ends. From germline, CDR1 is MNHNS and CDR2 SASEGT.

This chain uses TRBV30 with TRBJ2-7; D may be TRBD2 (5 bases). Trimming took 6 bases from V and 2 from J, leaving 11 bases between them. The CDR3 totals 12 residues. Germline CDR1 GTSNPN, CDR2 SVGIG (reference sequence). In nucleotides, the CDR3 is TGTGCCTGCAACGGACTGACCTACGAGCAGTACTTC. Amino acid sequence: CACNGLTYEQYF.